The rows below give T cell receptor beta chains drawn from one sample of a study of blood T cell repertoires in COVID-19. Some clones are missing from TCRdb's copy, which holds only in-frame ones; the method was immunoSEQ multiplex PCR. This sample carries tens of thousands of clones, just under 85% of them seen once, and the ten largest clones take over 30%. The sequenced material came from peripheral blood. These receptors were collected from a man in his 70s with acute or convalescent COVID-19. Both conserved end residues are part of each CDR3. Each record gives: V gene, D gene, CDR3 protein. The D gene is left open where the match is weak.

v_gene: TRBV3-1/TRBV3-2; d_gene: NA; CDR3aa: CASSRSGESHEQYF
v_gene: TRBV4-1; d_gene: NA; CDR3aa: CASSQDAQYNTEAFF
v_gene: TRBV27; d_gene: TRBD1; CDR3aa: CASSSLKGAGSGELFF
v_gene: TRBV19; d_gene: NA; CDR3aa: CASRTRGVNNEQFF
v_gene: TRBV11-2; d_gene: NA; CDR3aa: CASSHGNEQFF
v_gene: TRBV14; d_gene: NA; CDR3aa: CASSQLEALATNEKLFF
v_gene: TRBV5-4; d_gene: TRBD2; CDR3aa: CASSFGGDEQFF
v_gene: TRBV7-9; d_gene: NA; CDR3aa: CASSLSNQPQHF
v_gene: TRBV5-1; d_gene: NA; CDR3aa: CASRGEGGLDEQYF
v_gene: TRBV19; d_gene: NA; CDR3aa: CASSMGGASNQPQHF
v_gene: TRBV7-6; d_gene: TRBD1; CDR3aa: CASSLARDRNNSPLHF
v_gene: TRBV6-5; d_gene: TRBD2; CDR3aa: CASSPFAGAGEQFF
v_gene: TRBV20-1; d_gene: NA; CDR3aa: CSARDITEAFF
v_gene: TRBV5-1; d_gene: NA; CDR3aa: CASRQEGTDTQYF
v_gene: TRBV18; d_gene: TRBD1; CDR3aa: CASSPTGQGNTIYF
v_gene: TRBV1; d_gene: NA; CDR3aa: CTSSQEVRASGHRFYNEQFF
v_gene: TRBV6-2/TRBV6-3; d_gene: NA; CDR3aa: CASSYSLGGGWETQYF
v_gene: TRBV9; d_gene: NA; CDR3aa: CASSPLETGELFF
v_gene: TRBV11-1; d_gene: NA; CDR3aa: CASSPGAGYTF
v_gene: TRBV3-1/TRBV3-2; d_gene: NA; CDR3aa: CASSQDRGLGQFF
v_gene: TRBV2; d_gene: TRBD1; CDR3aa: CASKGARAFSGANVLTF
v_gene: TRBV7-8; d_gene: NA; CDR3aa: CASSPPGQYNSPLHF
v_gene: TRBV28; d_gene: TRBD1; CDR3aa: CASSLTGTGSDEQYF
v_gene: TRBV30; d_gene: TRBD2; CDR3aa: CAWSVEGSGSGIQETQYF
v_gene: TRBV7-3; d_gene: NA; CDR3aa: CASSLTGVGNEQFF
v_gene: TRBV24-1; d_gene: TRBD1; CDR3aa: CATSDVPGQGVSYEQYF
v_gene: TRBV6-5; d_gene: NA; CDR3aa: CASRPDRWLGYTF
v_gene: TRBV19; d_gene: TRBD1; CDR3aa: CASGDRAPDTQYF
v_gene: TRBV7-9; d_gene: NA; CDR3aa: CASSREAFF
v_gene: TRBV19; d_gene: NA; CDR3aa: CASSRDSYSYEQYF
v_gene: TRBV5-8; d_gene: TRBD1; CDR3aa: CASSLALGTGVGANVLTF
v_gene: TRBV14; d_gene: TRBD2; CDR3aa: CASSQLAGGNNEQFF
v_gene: TRBV28; d_gene: TRBD2; CDR3aa: CASSSTGGHRDTQYF
v_gene: TRBV11-2; d_gene: TRBD2; CDR3aa: CASRPPGLGFSEQFF
v_gene: TRBV15; d_gene: NA; CDR3aa: CATSREGAGMNTEAFF
v_gene: TRBV6-6; d_gene: NA; CDR3aa: CASSRDTSLAKNIQYF
v_gene: TRBV7-8; d_gene: TRBD1; CDR3aa: CASSLGDRVYTEAFF
v_gene: TRBV3-1/TRBV3-2; d_gene: NA; CDR3aa: CASSHRGGYEQYF
v_gene: TRBV19; d_gene: NA; CDR3aa: CASTGGGNYGYTF
v_gene: TRBV6-6; d_gene: TRBD1; CDR3aa: CASSPGTGGSFF
v_gene: TRBV5-1; d_gene: TRBD1; CDR3aa: CASSLVGQGPREQYF
v_gene: TRBV5-1; d_gene: NA; CDR3aa: CASSPRETNTGELFF
v_gene: TRBV19; d_gene: TRBD2; CDR3aa: CASSSLAGGPEDTQYF
v_gene: TRBV2; d_gene: TRBD1; CDR3aa: CASRTGQGAAPLHF
v_gene: TRBV7-8; d_gene: NA; CDR3aa: CASSGNIRVVTDTQYF
v_gene: TRBV7-9; d_gene: TRBD1; CDR3aa: CASSIRGTNEKLFF
v_gene: TRBV5-5; d_gene: NA; CDR3aa: CASSSPPPGEYEQYF
v_gene: TRBV7-2; d_gene: NA; CDR3aa: CASSLQVDSYEQYF
v_gene: TRBV2; d_gene: TRBD2; CDR3aa: CASSRAGADETQYF
v_gene: TRBV7-6; d_gene: TRBD1; CDR3aa: CASSLGQGGYYEQYF